This passage covers 11 T cell receptor beta chains from one sample sequenced in a study of blood T cell repertoires in COVID-19. Assay: immunoSEQ multiplex PCR; the TCRdb copy retains only in-frame clones and omits some. The repertoire includes a few hundred thousand clones, 90% of them detected once, and around 16% sits in the top ten. The sample taken for sequencing was PBMCs or T cells enriched from blood (not recorded which). All receptors derive from a man aged 25 to 40 who had been exposed to COVID-19.

This clone was recorded once. CDR3 nucleotide sequence: TGTGCCAGCAGTGACAGGGGAGGATCTGAAGCTTTCTTT. Amino acids: CASSDRGGSEAFF. This chain joins TRBV6-4 and TRBJ1-1; TRBD1 is a possible D gene (5 bases). CDR3 length: 13 amino acids. V lost 2 bases and J 6 bases, leaving 10 bases between the germline ends. CDR1 is MRHNA, CDR2 SNTAGT, per germline.

This chain connects TRBV5-1 to TRBJ1-2; unclear D gene. Germline loops: CDR1 SGHRS, CDR2 YFSETQ. V was trimmed by 4 bases and J by 1 base, leaving 8 bases between them. This CDR3 has 13 amino acids. The CDR3 loop is CASSPEYNYGYTF. The CDR3 DNA is TGCGCCAGCAGCCCGGAGTATAACTATGGCTACACCTTC.

The gene calls are TRBV30 and TRBJ1-2; a possible D gene is TRBD1 (5 bases). The CDR3 covers 13 residues. The germline CDR1 and CDR2 sequences are GTSNPN and SVGIG (reference sequence). Trimming shortened V by 3 bases and J by 3 bases, and 11 bases separated the two germline ends. CDR3 DNA sequence: TGTGCCTGGAGCGAAACAGGATACTATGGCTACACCTTC. Translation: CAWSETGYYGYTF.

This chain joins TRBV3-1 (or the pseudogene TRBV3-2) and TRBJ2-4; TRBD1 agrees at 10 bases. From germline, CDR1 is LGHDT and CDR2 YNNKEL (reference sequence). There are 18 residues in the CDR3. Unmatched junction bases numbered 9, after V lost 4 bases and J lost 0 bases. The CDR3 region has the DNA TGTGCCAGCAGCCCCCAAGAGGGACAGGGGCCAGCCAAAAACATTCAGTACTTC. It specifies CASSPQEGQGPAKNIQYF.

This clone turned up a few times. The chain has TRBV3-1 (or the pseudogene TRBV3-2) and TRBJ2-7; TRBD2 might be the D (5 bases). The germline V gene has CDR1 LGHDT and CDR2 YNNKEL (reference sequence). The V and J ends lost 0 bases and 6 bases respectively, with 9 bases between them. The CDR3 covers 13 residues. In nucleotides, the CDR3 is TGTGCCAGCAGCCAAGAAGCGGCTGCCGAGCAGTACTTC. It yields the protein CASSQEAAAEQYF.

The CDR3 protein is CSVATGRTGLAFF. CDR3 bases: TGCAGCGTCGCGACAGGAAGGACTGGACTGGCTTTCTTT. The rearrangement uses TRBV29-1 and TRBJ1-1, with D tentatively TRBD1 (6 bases). The V and J ends lost 6 bases and 11 bases respectively, with 22 bases between them. The CDR3 consists of 13 residues. From germline, CDR1 is SQVTM and CDR2 ANQGSEA. The full variable domain, with the rest looked up from reference TRBV29-1 and TRBJ1-1, is SAVISQKPSRDICQRGTSLTIQCQVDSQVTMMFWYRQQPGQSLTLIATANQGSEATYESGFVIDKFPISRPNLTFSTLTVSNMSPEDSSIYLCSVATGRTGLAFFGQGTRLTVV.

A word on this clone: At one end the junction does not follow the germline gene, possibly because of a read error. This rearrangement joins TRBV3-1 (or the pseudogene TRBV3-2) to TRBJ2-1, with TRBD2 as a possible D gene (5 bases). CDR1 is LGHDT, CDR2 YNNKEL, per germline (reference sequence). This CDR3 spans 17 amino acids. The CDR3 here is CASSQETPGWTYYEQFF. CDR3 coding DNA: TGTGCCAGCAGCCAAGAGACCCCGGGGTGGACCTACTATGAGCAGTTCTTC.

This chain uses TRBV7-8 with TRBJ2-2, with 10 positions matching TRBD1. The CDR3 loop spans 17 amino acids. With 4 bases clipped from V and 4 bases from J, the junction kept 9 bases outside the gene matches. CDR1 and CDR2 (germline): SGHVS, FQNEAQ. CDR3 protein: CASSSPGQGVGTGELFF. Here the CDR3 DNA reads TGTGCCAGCAGCTCACCAGGACAGGGGGTGGGCACCGGGGAGCTGTTTTTT.

CDR3 protein: CATYRENIQYF. CDR3 DNA: TGCGCCACGTACAGGGAAAACATTCAGTACTTC. This chain links TRBV10-2 with TRBJ2-4; a possible D gene is TRBD1 (6 bases). CDR3 length equals 11 residues. Looked up from germline, CDR1 is WSHSY and CDR2 is SAAADI. The V and J ends lost 10 bases and 5 bases respectively, with 9 bases between them.

This clone occurred many times. The chain is built from TRBV6-5 and TRBJ1-1, with a possible D match to TRBD1 (5 bases). Deletions cut 0 bases from V and 8 bases from J, with 19 bases between. The germline V gene has CDR1 MNHEY and CDR2 SVGAGI. The CDR3 runs 16 residues. The CDR3 DNA sequence: TGTGCCAGCAGTTACTCGGTTGGTCGACAGAACTTAGAAGCTTTCTTT. Translated: CASSYSVGRQNLEAFF.

The V and J genes are TRBV7-3 and TRBJ2-3; no firm D call. The V gene's germline CDR1 is SGHTA and CDR2 FQGTGA. CDR3 length equals 14 residues. Deletions cut 5 bases from V and 0 bases from J, with 9 bases between. The CDR3, as DNA: TGTGCCAGCAGCCTCCAACATAGCACAGATACGCAGTATTTT. Its translation: CASSLQHSTDTQYF.